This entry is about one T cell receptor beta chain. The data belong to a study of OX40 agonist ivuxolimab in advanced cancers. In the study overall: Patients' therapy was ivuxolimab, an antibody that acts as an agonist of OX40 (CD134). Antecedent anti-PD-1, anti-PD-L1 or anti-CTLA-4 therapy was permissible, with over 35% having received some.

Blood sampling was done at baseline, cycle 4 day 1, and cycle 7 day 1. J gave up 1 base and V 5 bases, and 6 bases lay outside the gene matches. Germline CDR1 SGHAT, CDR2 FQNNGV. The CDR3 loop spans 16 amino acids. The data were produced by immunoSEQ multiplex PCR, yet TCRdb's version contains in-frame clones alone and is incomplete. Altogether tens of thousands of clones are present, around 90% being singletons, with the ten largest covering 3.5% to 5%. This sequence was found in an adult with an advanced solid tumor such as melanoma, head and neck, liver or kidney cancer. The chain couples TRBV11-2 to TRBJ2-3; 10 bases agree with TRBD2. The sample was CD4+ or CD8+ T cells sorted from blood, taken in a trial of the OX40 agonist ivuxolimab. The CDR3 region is CASSALAGVRTDTQYF. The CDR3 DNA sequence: TGTGCCAGCAGCGCTCTAGCGGGGGTACGCACAGATACGCAGTATTTT.